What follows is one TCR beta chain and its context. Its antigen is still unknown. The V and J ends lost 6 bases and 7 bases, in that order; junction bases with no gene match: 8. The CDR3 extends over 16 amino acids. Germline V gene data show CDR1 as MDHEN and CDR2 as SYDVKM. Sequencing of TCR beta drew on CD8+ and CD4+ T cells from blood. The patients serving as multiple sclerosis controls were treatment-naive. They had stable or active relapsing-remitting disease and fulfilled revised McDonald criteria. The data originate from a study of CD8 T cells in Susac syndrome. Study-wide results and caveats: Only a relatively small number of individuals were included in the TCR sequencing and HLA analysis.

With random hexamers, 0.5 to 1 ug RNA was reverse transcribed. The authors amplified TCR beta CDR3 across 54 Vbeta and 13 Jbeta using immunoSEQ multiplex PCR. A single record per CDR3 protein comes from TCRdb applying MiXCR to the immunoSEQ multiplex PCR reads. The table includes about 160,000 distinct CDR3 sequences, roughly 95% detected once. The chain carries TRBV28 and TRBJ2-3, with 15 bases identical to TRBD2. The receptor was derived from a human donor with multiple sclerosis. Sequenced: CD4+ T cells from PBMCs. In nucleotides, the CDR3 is TGTGCCAGCAGGCCCCATGGGACTAGCGGGAGGAATACGCAGTATTTT. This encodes CASRPHGTSGRNTQYF.